Presented here are 14 T cell receptor beta chains from one specimen sequenced in a study of lymphopenia after photon versus proton radiotherapy. Measured with immunoSEQ multiplex PCR; TCRdb has only the in-frame clones, and not every one. The sample consists of 25,000 to 35,000 clones, about 87% of them appearing once. This specimen consisted of peripheral blood, obtained from a patient treated with proton-based radiotherapy. All receptors derive from a woman aged 55-69 years with cholangiocarcinoma. Some clones in this sample may be carry-over from other donors' samples.

The chain combines TRBV5-8 with TRBJ1-1; 8 nucleotides match TRBD1. The trim removed 4 bases at V and 1 base at J, leaving 9 bases unmatched. The CDR3 spans 16 residues. The germline V gene has CDR1 SGHTS and CDR2 YDEGEE. This CDR3 reads CASSPGQGKANTEAFF. The CDR3 DNA follows: TGTGCCAGCAGCCCCGGACAGGGAAAGGCGAACACTGAAGCTTTCTTT.

The J gene is TRBJ2-7, the V gene TRBV7-8; D is unresolved. CDR3 size: 11 residues. Germline CDR1 is SGHVS and CDR2 is FQNEAQ. The V gene lost 4 bases and the J gene lost 3 bases, with 4 bases spanning the gap. In nucleotides, the CDR3 is TGTGCCAGCAGCTACCACTACGAGCAGTACTTC. Amino acids: CASSYHYEQYF.

The chain employs TRBV29-1 and TRBJ2-5; D unresolved. V was shortened by 4 bases and J by 3 bases, with 12 bases between the two germline ends. CDR3 length equals 13 residues. Germline CDR1 SQVTM, CDR2 ANQGSEA. CDR3 nucleotide sequence: TGCAGCGTTGTAAGAGACATCGAAGAGACCCAGTACTTC. Translated: CSVVRDIEETQYF.

The CDR3 sequence: CASRDRDYTEAFF. CDR3 DNA sequence: TGTGCCAGTAGAGACAGGGATTACACTGAAGCTTTCTTT. This chain connects TRBV19 to TRBJ1-1; 7 bases match TRBD1. The CDR3 is 13 amino acids. The V gene end was trimmed by 6 bases and the J gene end by 3 bases; junction bases not matched to a gene: 4. From germline, CDR1 is LNHDA and CDR2 SQIVND (reference sequence). The entire variable domain, with the rest obtained from reference TRBV19 and TRBJ1-1, is as follows: DGGITQSPKYLFRKEGQNVTLSCEQNLNHDAMYWYRQDPGQGLRLIYYSQIVNDFQKGDIAEGYSVSREKKESFPLTVTSAQKNPTAFYLCASRDRDYTEAFFGQGTRLTVV.

DNA of the CDR3: TGTGCCAGCAGTGAATGGCAGGGGATGGGCAAAAACATTCAGTACTTC. Its translation: CASSEWQGMGKNIQYF. The chain uses TRBV25-1 and TRBJ2-4; TRBD1 is a possible D gene (6 bases). CDR3 size: 16 residues. Between the trimmed V and J ends, which lost 1 base and 3 bases, there was a span of 13 bases. The V gene's germline CDR1 is MGHDK and CDR2 SYGVNS.

The rearrangement uses TRBV29-1 and TRBJ1-3, with D possibly matching TRBD1 (6 bases). V lost 6 bases to trimming and J lost 0 bases, with 15 bases between them. The CDR3 extends over 15 amino acids. Germline CDR1 reads SQVTM; CDR2 reads ANQGSEA. CDR3 DNA: TGCAGCGTAGAACAGGGAAGGCCCTCTGGAAACACCATATATTTT. Amino acid sequence: CSVEQGRPSGNTIYF.

This sequence joins TRBV29-1 and TRBJ1-1; 11 bases are a match to TRBD1. The CDR3 has 13 amino acids. The germline V gene encodes CDR1 SQVTM and CDR2 ANQGSEA. J lost 10 bases, V lost 3 bases, and 7 bases had no gene match. The CDR3 DNA reads as TGCAGCGTTGAGATCGGGACAGGGGGGGTAGCTTTCTTT. Residues: CSVEIGTGGVAFF. The variable domain in full, with the rest retrieved from reference TRBV29-1 and TRBJ1-1, is SAVISQKPSRDICQRGTSLTIQCQVDSQVTMMFWYRQQPGQSLTLIATANQGSEATYESGFVIDKFPISRPNLTFSTLTVSNMSPEDSSIYLCSVEIGTGGVAFFGQGTRLTVV.

The chain joins TRBV7-9 to TRBJ1-2; TRBD1 matches at 9 bases. Germline V gene lookup returns CDR1 SEHNR and CDR2 FQNEAQ (reference sequence). This CDR3 is built from 14 residues. J gave up 8 bases and V 5 bases, and 9 bases lay outside the gene matches. The DNA of the CDR3 is TGTGCCAGCAGCATAGGACCGGGACAGGGAGGCTACACCTTC. This translates into CASSIGPGQGGYTF.

This clone has just a few counts. The chain couples TRBV30 to TRBJ1-2, with unresolved D. Germline V gene lookup returns CDR1 GTSNPN and CDR2 SVGIG (reference sequence). The CDR3 has 15 amino acids. Trimming left V 0 bases short and J 4 bases short, with 15 bases between. CDR3 protein: CAWSVRGYRGYGYTF. The CDR3 bases are TGTGCCTGGAGTGTACGCGGCTATCGGGGCTATGGCTACACCTTC. The full variable domain, with the rest looked up from reference TRBV30 and TRBJ1-2, is SQTIHQWPATLVQPVGSPLSLECTVEGTSNPNLYWYRQAAGRGLQLLFYSVGIGQISSEVPQNLSASRPQDRQFILSSKKLLLSDSGFYLCAWSVRGYRGYGYTFGSGTRLTVV.

The gene calls are TRBV5-1 and TRBJ2-6, with D unresolved. CDR1 and CDR2 (germline): SGHRS, YFSETQ. V was shortened by 5 bases and J by 2 bases, with 11 bases between the two germline ends. The length of the CDR3 is 15 residues. CDR3 DNA sequence: TGCGCCAGCAGTAATCCGGCGGCTGGGGCCAACGTCCTGACTTTC. It specifies CASSNPAAGANVLTF.

This chain uses TRBV6-5 with TRBJ2-7; D may be TRBD2 (6 bases). The V and J ends lost 0 bases and 6 bases respectively, with 15 bases between them. The germline V gene encodes CDR1 MNHEY and CDR2 SVGAGI. CDR3 size: 15 residues. For the CDR3, the DNA is TGTGCCAGCAGTTACTCAAGAGTACTAGCTGTCGAGCAGTACTTC. Protein sequence: CASSYSRVLAVEQYF.

This chain joins TRBV2 and TRBJ1-2, with TRBD1 as a possible D gene (5 bases). V was cut by 6 bases and J by 6 bases, with 11 bases left in between. Germline values: CDR1 SNHLY, CDR2 FYNNEI. The CDR3 is 12 residues long. In DNA, the CDR3 is TGTGCCAGCAGCCCTTCGGGGGATGGCTACACCTTC. Translation: CASSPSGDGYTF.

The CDR3 spells CASSPPNSQGTQYF. For the CDR3, the DNA is TGTGCCAGCTCACCCCCGAACAGCCAGGGGACCCAGTACTTC. J is TRBJ2-5 and V is TRBV18; a possible D gene is TRBD1 (5 bases). The germline V and J ends were trimmed by 3 bases and 7 bases, with 15 bases remaining between them. This CDR3 is 14 amino acids long. From germline, CDR1 is KGHSH and CDR2 LQKENI.

V and J are TRBV6-1 and TRBJ1-4; D is possibly TRBD1 (5 bases). This CDR3 is built from 15 residues. Looked up from germline, CDR1 is MNHNS and CDR2 is SASEGT. Trimming cost V 6 bases and J 5 bases, with 16 bases left between them. CDR3 sequence reads: CASRGVTTSNEKLFF. The CDR3 nucleotides are TGTGCCAGCAGAGGGGTCACAACTTCGAATGAAAAACTGTTTTTT.